The sequence of this TCR beta chain was determined in a study of T cells in Graves' hyperthyroidism and ophthalmopathy. Germline V lookup: CDR1 SQVTM, CDR2 ANQGSEA. This CDR3 has 16 amino acids. The junction had 15 bases not matched to a gene; V was cut back by 7 bases and J by 1 base. Amplification of TCR beta CDR3 regions used RNA as the template. The HTBI set primed first-round TCR CDR3 RT-PCR. TCRdb ran MiXCR on the multiplex PCR reads and lists one entry per CDR3 protein. This table holds about 640,000 distinct CDR3 sequences, about 20% found once. For ophthalmopathy patients, the Clinical Activity Score was at least 3 and the NOSPECS grade at least 4; duration was under 3 months.

The chain uses TRBV29-1 and TRBJ2-5; the match to TRBD2 covers 7 bases. The clonotype was recovered from a man younger than 45 with Graves' ophthalmopathy. The sample comprised blood. This CDR3 reads CSAILALSGFQETQYF. The CDR3 coding sequence is TGCAGCGCGATACTAGCGCTATCTGGATTCCAAGAGACCCAGTACTTC.